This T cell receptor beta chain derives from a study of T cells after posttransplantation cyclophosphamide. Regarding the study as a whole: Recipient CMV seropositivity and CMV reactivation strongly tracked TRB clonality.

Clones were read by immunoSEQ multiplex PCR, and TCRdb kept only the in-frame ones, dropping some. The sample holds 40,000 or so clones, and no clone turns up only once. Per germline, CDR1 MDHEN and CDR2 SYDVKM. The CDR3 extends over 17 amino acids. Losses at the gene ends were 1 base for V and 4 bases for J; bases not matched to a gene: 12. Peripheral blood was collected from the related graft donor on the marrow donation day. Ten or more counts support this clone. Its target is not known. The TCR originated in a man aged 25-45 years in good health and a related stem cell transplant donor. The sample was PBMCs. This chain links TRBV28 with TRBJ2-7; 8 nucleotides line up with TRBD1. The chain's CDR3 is CASSLSSDRGPPYEQYF. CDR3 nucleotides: TGTGCCAGCAGTTTATCGTCCGACAGGGGCCCCCCGTACGAGCAGTACTTC.